This T cell receptor beta chain originates from a study of shared clonotypes between healthy human individuals. Measured with immunoSEQ multiplex PCR; TCRdb has only the in-frame clones, and not every one. The table shows hundreds of thousands of clones, with 60% to 75% occurring only once. V lost 5 bases and J lost 9; bases outside the gene matches: 12. This CDR3 spans 14 amino acids. Germline V gene lookup returns CDR1 SGHRS and CDR2 YFSETQ. The donors, all of them Caucasian adults, lived in Nashville, Tennessee. The TCR sequence derives from a woman in her twenties or thirties in good health. The rearrangement links TRBV5-1 to TRBJ2-7, with 9 bases that match TRBD1. The material sequenced was memory CD4+ T cells sorted from blood. Described subset: CD45RA-negative fraction. The CDR3 DNA reads TGCGCCAGCAGTCCCGGGACAGGGTCTATCGGGCAGTACTTC. Translating gives CASSPGTGSIGQYF.